A selection of T cell receptor beta chains follows, all from one sample in a study of T-cell memory formation after mild COVID-19. TCRdb processed the 5' RACE reads anew with MiXCR; each CDR3 protein has one entry. The sample includes roughly 550,000 distinct CDR3 sequences, about a fifth of them seen just once. Sequencing used PBMCs or a T cell subset sorted from them (not recorded which). Receptors were obtained from an adult woman who had mild COVID-19 (a few samples of this study predate the infection). Cell type and time point are not known. Each CDR3 is given with its conserved first and last residue. A D gene is named only where the DNA matches it firmly.

TRBV6-5	TRBD2	TRBJ2-7	CASSVGGTRSYEQYF
TRBV9	TRBD2	TRBJ2-1	CASSASGGNEQFF
TRBV7-9	.	TRBJ2-1	CASSLAGRWEQFF
TRBV7-6	.	TRBJ2-2	CASSLAVSPTGELFF
TRBV7-8	.	TRBJ2-1	CASSRGFNEQFF
TRBV5-8	.	TRBJ1-5	CASSGGGSQPQHF
TRBV7-9	TRBD1	TRBJ2-7	CASTPGQGGDEQYF
TRBV19	.	TRBJ1-1	CASSIDRWSGNGNTEAFF
TRBV3-1	.	TRBJ2-2	CASSPGVSNTGELFF
TRBV12-3/TRBV12-4	TRBD1	TRBJ1-5	CASRPGQGAQHF
TRBV20-1	.	TRBJ2-3	CSARPHTDTQYF
TRBV9	TRBD1	TRBJ2-5	CASSETGAQYF
TRBV6-5	.	TRBJ2-6	CASKTEPTGANVLTF
TRBV4-1	.	TRBJ2-2	CASTPRPGQSGELYF
TRBV5-1	.	TRBJ2-2	CASSLGSRADTGELFF
TRBV14	.	TRBJ1-6	CASSQVINSPLHF
TRBV4-3	.	TRBJ2-1	CASSQVSGSSTNEQFF
TRBV20-1	.	TRBJ2-7	CSARKGIYEQYF
TRBV5-5	.	TRBJ2-1	CASSPTMYNEQFF
TRBV29-1	.	TRBJ1-1	CSVEDGTQKAFF
TRBV6-5	TRBD1	TRBJ2-7	CASSPTGTATTYEQYF
TRBV20-1	.	TRBJ2-7	CSARGLLSYEQYF